The next 10 T cell receptor beta chains were all read from a single sample in a study of T cells in Graves' hyperthyroidism and ophthalmopathy (dated by TCRdb to about 2019). The library was obtained by multiplex PCR. Sequencing took place on an Illumina HiSeq 2000. Amplification of TCR beta CDR3 regions was carried out from RNA transcripts. The TCR CDR3 was subjected to a first round of RT-PCR using the HTBI primer set and the Qiagen OneStep RT-PCR kit. The public sequencing data were trimmed at Q25 with fastp and processed into clonotypes with MiXCR by TCRdb, which kept only in-frame beta chains. Rows with one shared CDR3 protein collapse into an entry with the most common genes and DNA. The sample table records 250,000 to 300,000 distinct CDR3 sequences; roughly an eighth of these occur just once. The top ten constitute roughly 7.9% of the sample. Sequencing used blood. These receptors originate from a woman between 35 and 50 years old with Graves' hyperthyroidism.

This clonotype was found many times. The V and J genes are TRBV2 and TRBJ2-1; unclear D gene. The V end lost 8 bases, the J end lost 5 bases, and 10 bases lay between the germline ends. The germline CDR1 and CDR2 sequences are SNHLY and FYNNEI. CDR3 length: 12 amino acids. The CDR3 DNA reads TGTGCCAGCTTTACCCCCGACAATGAGCAGTTCTTC. Translated: CASFTPDNEQFF.

This clonotype was seen many times. The V gene is TRBV12-3 or TRBV12-4, the J gene TRBJ1-5, with D possibly matching TRBD1 (6 bases). Between the trimmed V and J ends, which lost 6 bases and 4 bases, there was a span of 7 bases. This CDR3 contains 12 residues. CDR3 amino acids: CASSTGNQPQHF. CDR3 sequence (DNA): TGTGCCAGCAGCACAGGGAATCAGCCCCAGCATTTT.

This clonotype was detected only a few times. The CDR3 is CSAGLQGGGRAYEQYF. The CDR3 DNA sequence: TGCAGTGCGGGGTTACAGGGCGGCGGGAGGGCCTACGAGCAGTACTTC. This chain joins TRBV20-1 and TRBJ2-7; TRBD2 aligns across 9 bases. The V gene end was trimmed by 6 bases and the J gene end by 2 bases; junction bases not matched to a gene: 14. This CDR3 region has 16 residues. CDR1 is DFQATT, CDR2 SNEGSKA, per germline (reference sequence).

This clonotype was recorded a few times. V usage is TRBV11-3 and J usage is TRBJ2-1; 7 nucleotides line up with TRBD2. Germline loops: CDR1 SGHNT, CDR2 YENEEA. This CDR3 has 16 residues. V lost 5 bases and J lost 0; bases outside the gene matches: 7. The CDR3 DNA is TGTGCCAGCAGCCAATTCTCTAGCGGCTCCTACAATGAGCAGTTCTTC. It translates to CASSQFSSGSYNEQFF.

The V and J genes are TRBV12-3 or TRBV12-4 and TRBJ2-2, with 9 bases lining up with TRBD1. The V and J ends lost 5 bases and 3 bases, in that order; junction bases with no gene match: 7. CDR3 size: 16 residues. The CDR3 DNA follows: TGTGCCAGCAGTCCCTGGACAGGGGCAGACACCGGGGAGCTGTTTTTT. The encoded protein is CASSPWTGADTGELFF.

The chain recombines TRBV20-1 with TRBJ1-5; no clear D. V lost 5 bases and J 4 bases, leaving 9 bases between the germline ends. Germline CDR1 DFQATT, CDR2 SNEGSKA (reference sequence). This CDR3 comprises 12 residues. This chain's CDR3 is CSARTKNQPQHF. The DNA of the CDR3 is TGCAGTGCTCGAACAAAGAATCAGCCCCAGCATTTT.

This clonotype was recorded at least ten times. The rearrangement uses TRBV28 and TRBJ2-3; 9 bases agree with TRBD2. Germline CDR1 and CDR2: MDHEN and SYDVKM. V was clipped by 3 bases and J by 6 bases; unmatched bases: 7. The CDR3 contains 15 residues. The CDR3: CASSFMREGTDTQYF. The CDR3 nucleotides are TGTGCCAGCAGTTTTATGCGGGAGGGAACGGATACGCAGTATTTT.

This clonotype was seen repeatedly, ten times or more. The CDR3 protein is CSARDREPFYNEQFF. CDR3 in DNA: TGCAGTGCTAGAGATCGCGAGCCCTTCTACAATGAGCAGTTCTTC. The V and J genes are TRBV20-1 and TRBJ2-1; D gene uncertain. The CDR3 covers 15 residues. Germline values: CDR1 DFQATT, CDR2 SNEGSKA (reference sequence). V lost 0 bases and J 3 bases, leaving 12 bases between the germline ends.

This clonotype was observed a handful of times. The chain recombines TRBV20-1 with TRBJ2-5; 10 bases are shared with TRBD2. This CDR3 has 14 residues. The germline gives CDR1 DFQATT, CDR2 SNEGSKA (reference sequence). Trimming cost V 5 bases and J 0 bases; bases outside gene matches: 3. The CDR3 nucleotides are TGCAGTGCTCCAGCGGGGGGGTACCAAGAGACCCAGTACTTC. As protein: CSAPAGGYQETQYF.

This clonotype was observed a handful of times. The V and J genes are TRBV4-1 and TRBJ1-5; TRBD1 aligns across 7 bases. The junction had 6 bases not matched to a gene; V was cut back by 3 bases and J by 4 bases. Germline values: CDR1 MGHRA, CDR2 YSYEKL. This CDR3 has 15 residues. The CDR3 DNA reads as TGCGCCAGCAGCCACCGGGACAGCCGGAATCAGCCCCAGCATTTT. It is translated as CASSHRDSRNQPQHF.